Detailed here is one T cell receptor (beta chain). Its antigen is unknown. These data come from a study of identical twins. Points from the study as a whole: A lower insertion count was a feature of abundant cord blood beta clonotypes, with no such feature in memory repertoires. Zero-insertion results could be subject to partial confounding by invariant MAIT and iNKT cells.

Looked up from germline, CDR1 is MNHEY and CDR2 is SMNVEV (reference sequence). There are 15 residues in the CDR3. V was clipped by 6 bases and J by 3 bases, with 15 bases between them. Template switching created a universal primer site, and the cDNA included unique molecular identifiers. TCRdb ran MiXCR on the 5' RACE reads and lists one entry per CDR3 protein. The sample lists about 1.7 million distinct CDR3 sequences, around a third occurring once. The genes are TRBV27 and TRBJ1-5; perhaps TRBD1 as D (6 bases). This clonotype was obtained from a newborn girl in good health. Input material: cord blood. The CDR3 sequence is CASSPLDRTNQPQHF. CDR3 nucleotide sequence: TGTGCCAGCAGCCCCCTGGACAGAACCAATCAGCCCCAGCATTTT.